The T cell receptor (beta chain) described here comes from a study of CD8 T cells in Susac syndrome. An input of roughly 0.5 to 1 ug of RNA was subjected to reverse transcription using random hexamers. Amplification of TCR beta CDR3 by immunoSEQ multiplex PCR spanned 54 Vbeta and 13 Jbeta. Using its own MiXCR run on the immunoSEQ multiplex PCR reads, TCRdb lists one record per CDR3 protein. The data contain around 56,000 distinct CDR3 sequences, more than 80% of them singletons. Peripheral blood CD8+ and CD4+ T cells were profiled by TCR beta sequencing. As controls, healthy donors matched for age and sex were used. Negative isolation was used for CD8+ and CD4+ T cells, and FACS enrichment was applied to TEMRA cells. Trimming removed 4 bases from V and 2 bases from J, with 18 bases in between. Germline CDR1 is LNHDA and CDR2 is SQIVND (reference sequence). This CDR3 comprises 16 residues.

The sample consisted of CD8+ T cells from PBMCs. The receptor was derived from a human donor in good health. The V and J genes are TRBV19 and TRBJ2-7; D assignment may be TRBD1 or TRBD2 (7 bases each). CDR3 protein: CASSTPGGVRTYEQYF. The CDR3 DNA reads TGTGCCAGTAGTACCCCAGGGGGGGTACGCACCTACGAGCAGTACTTC.